This T cell receptor (beta chain) was sequenced during a study of blood T cell repertoires in COVID-19. Study information: The samples span acute and convalescent COVID-19 from the United States, Italy and Spain. The cDNA or gDNA used as material had been derived from T cells, B-cell-depleted T cells, or PBMCs.

The CDR3 runs to 16 residues. Germline CDR1 reads LNHDA; CDR2 reads SQIVND (reference sequence). Trimming at V came to 7 bases and at J to 4 bases, leaving 15 bases not matched to a gene. Seattle patient enrollment occurred during active infection, with longitudinal follow-up thereafter. Per the original methods: Amplifying reference gene primers gave estimates of nucleated cell counts. Generated by immunoSEQ multiplex PCR, the TCRdb table keeps only in-frame clones and is missing some. The DNA gave D and trimming, while V, J and clone size come from that table. This table has roughly 410,000 clones, approximately 89% appearing once.

The chain is built from TRBV19 and TRBJ1-2, with TRBD1 matching over 7 bases. The sequencing input was peripheral blood. This clonotype was sampled from a woman aged 55-75 years with COVID-19, enrolled during active disease. CDR3 region: CASTSDRDSRPYGYTF. The CDR3 DNA reads TGTGCCAGTACCTCTGACCGGGACAGCCGACCCTATGGCTACACCTTC.